This is a list of T cell receptor beta chains from one sample in a study of T cells in Graves' hyperthyroidism and ophthalmopathy. TCRdb re-analysed the multiplex PCR reads in MiXCR, keeping a single row per CDR3 protein. The data show 450,000 to 550,000 distinct CDR3 sequences, 24% seen once. Sequencing used blood. The receptors were sampled from a woman younger than 45 with Graves' ophthalmopathy. The CDR3 runs from the conserved cysteine through the conserved F or W. Each record gives: J gene, CDR3 length, V gene, CDR3 protein.

TRBJ1-5 14 TRBV19 CAISRGIGNQPQHF
TRBJ1-1 19 TRBV13 CASSDQVAGPGRRGREAFF
TRBJ1-3 15 TRBV12-3/TRBV12-4 CASRRQGLLGNTIYF
TRBJ2-7 13 TRBV28 CASSLGTTDEQYF
TRBJ2-4 16 TRBV20-1 CSARALAGGDKNIQYF
TRBJ2-2 16 TRBV11-2 CASSLMSGAGTGELFF
TRBJ2-2 14 TRBV9 CASSETANTGELFF
TRBJ2-7 14 TRBV20-1 CSAGPGGPIDEQYF
TRBJ2-7 17 TRBV9 CASSAPVRGPTCYEQYF
TRBJ1-1 16 TRBV10-1 CASSEKSGGLNTEAFF
TRBJ2-4 14 TRBV12-3/TRBV12-4 CASSFDGVENIQYF
TRBJ1-2 13 TRBV20-1 CSASDRGHYGYTF
TRBJ1-1 15 TRBV18 CASSPPGALTVGAFF
TRBJ1-2 13 TRBV12-3/TRBV12-4 CASSSRATYGYTF
TRBJ1-1 13 TRBV30 CALGDRLGTEAFF
TRBJ1-1 15 TRBV5-1 CASSLGQGLNTEAFF
TRBJ1-5 12 TRBV12-3/TRBV12-4 CASSPKFKPQHF